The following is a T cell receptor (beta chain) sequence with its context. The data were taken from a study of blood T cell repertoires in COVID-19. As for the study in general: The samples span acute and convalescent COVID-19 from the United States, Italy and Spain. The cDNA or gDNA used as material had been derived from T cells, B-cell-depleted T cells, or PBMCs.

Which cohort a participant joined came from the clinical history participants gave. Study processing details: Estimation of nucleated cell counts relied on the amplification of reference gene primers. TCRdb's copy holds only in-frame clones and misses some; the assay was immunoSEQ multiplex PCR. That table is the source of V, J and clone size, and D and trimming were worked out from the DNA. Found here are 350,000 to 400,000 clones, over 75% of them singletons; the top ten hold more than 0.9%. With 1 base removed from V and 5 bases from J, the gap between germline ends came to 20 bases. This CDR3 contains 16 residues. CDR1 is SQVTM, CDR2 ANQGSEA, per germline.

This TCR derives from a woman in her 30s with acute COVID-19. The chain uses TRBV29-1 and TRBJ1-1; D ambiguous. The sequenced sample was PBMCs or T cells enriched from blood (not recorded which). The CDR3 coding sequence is TGCAGCGTTGAAGCCGGGGTAAGAAGGGTTCAAACTGAAGCTTTCTTT. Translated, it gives CSVEAGVRRVQTEAFF. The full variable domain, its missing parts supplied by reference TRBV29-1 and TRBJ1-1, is SAVISQKPSRDICQRGTSLTIQCQVDSQVTMMFWYRQQPGQSLTLIATANQGSEATYESGFVIDKFPISRPNLTFSTLTVSNMSPEDSSIYLCSVEAGVRRVQTEAFFGQGTRLTVV.